This T cell receptor beta chain was recorded in a study of blood T cell repertoires in COVID-19. Turning to the study itself: Sample material is recorded as cDNA or gDNA derived from T cells, B-cell-depleted T cells, or PBMCs.

As handled by the study authors: From reference gene primer amplification, estimates of nucleated cell counts were derived. Clones were read by immunoSEQ multiplex PCR, and TCRdb kept only the in-frame ones, dropping some. The V and J calls and clone size come from that table; D and trimming were worked out from the DNA. The sample lists about 180,000 clones; about 90% were seen once. Individuals aged roughly 18 to 95 years were recruited from about two dozen US areas. Membership in each cohort depended on participant-reported clinical history. The TCR comes from a human donor with acute COVID-19. The donor label of this sample is uncertain. Sequenced material: PBMCs or T cells enriched from blood (not recorded which).

CDR3 coding DNA: TGTGCCACCAGTGATTTTTCTTCTCAAAACGGGACAGGGGACAATGAGCAGTTCTTC. This codes for CATSDFSSQNGTGDNEQFF. The chain uses TRBV24-1 and TRBJ2-1; 10 bases fit TRBD1. V gave up 1 base and J gave up 5 bases; unmatched junction bases: 13. Germline CDR1 and CDR2: KGHDR and SFDVKD. The CDR3 spans 19 residues.